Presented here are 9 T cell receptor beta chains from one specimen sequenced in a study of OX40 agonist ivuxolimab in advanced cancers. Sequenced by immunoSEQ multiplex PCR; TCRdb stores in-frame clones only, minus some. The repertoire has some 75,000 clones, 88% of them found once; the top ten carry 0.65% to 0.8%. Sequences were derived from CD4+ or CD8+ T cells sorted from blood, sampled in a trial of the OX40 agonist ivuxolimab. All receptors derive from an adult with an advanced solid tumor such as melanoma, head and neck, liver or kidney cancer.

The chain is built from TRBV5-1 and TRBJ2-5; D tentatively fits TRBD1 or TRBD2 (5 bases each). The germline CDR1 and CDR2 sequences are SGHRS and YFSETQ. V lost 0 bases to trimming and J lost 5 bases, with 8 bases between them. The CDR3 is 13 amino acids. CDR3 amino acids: CASSLAEGETQYF. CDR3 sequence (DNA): TGCGCCAGCAGCTTGGCTGAGGGGGAGACCCAGTACTTC.

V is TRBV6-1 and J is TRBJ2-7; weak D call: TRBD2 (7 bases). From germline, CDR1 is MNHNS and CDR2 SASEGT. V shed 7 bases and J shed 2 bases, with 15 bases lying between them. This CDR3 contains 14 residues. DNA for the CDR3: TGTGCCAGCATGAGGGGGGGACCAACCTACGAGCAGTACTTC. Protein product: CASMRGGPTYEQYF.

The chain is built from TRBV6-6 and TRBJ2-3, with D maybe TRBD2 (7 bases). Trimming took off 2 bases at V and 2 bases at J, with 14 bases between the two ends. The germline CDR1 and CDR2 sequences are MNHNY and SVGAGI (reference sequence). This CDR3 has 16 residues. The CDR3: CASSYGRGGVTDTQYF. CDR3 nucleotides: TGTGCCAGCAGTTACGGCAGGGGAGGGGTCACAGATACGCAGTATTTT.

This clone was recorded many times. CDR3 sequence: CASSETGTAFF. CDR3 DNA sequence: TGTGCCAGCAGTGAAACAGGGACGGCTTTCTTT. The V and J genes are TRBV2 and TRBJ1-1, with a possible D match to TRBD1 (6 bases). The V end lost 2 bases, the J end lost 11 bases, and 9 bases lay between the germline ends. This CDR3 spans 11 amino acids. Per germline, CDR1 SNHLY and CDR2 FYNNEI. The full variable domain, completed using reference TRBV2 and TRBJ1-1, is EPEVTQTPSHQVTQMGQEVILRCVPISNHLYFYWYRQILGQKVEFLVSFYNNEISEKSEIFDDQFSVERPDGSNFTLKIRSTKLEDSAMYFCASSETGTAFFGQGTRLTVV.

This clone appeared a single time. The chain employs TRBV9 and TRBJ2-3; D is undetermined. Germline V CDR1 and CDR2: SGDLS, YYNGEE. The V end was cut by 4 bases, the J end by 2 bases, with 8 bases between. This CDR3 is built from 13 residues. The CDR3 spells CASSPPDTDTQYF. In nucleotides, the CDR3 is TGTGCCAGCAGCCCCCCCGACACAGATACGCAGTATTTT.

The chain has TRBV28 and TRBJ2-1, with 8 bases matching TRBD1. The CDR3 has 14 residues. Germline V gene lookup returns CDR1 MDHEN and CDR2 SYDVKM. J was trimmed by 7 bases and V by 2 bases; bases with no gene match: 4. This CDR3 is CASSLLTGVNEQFF. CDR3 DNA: TGTGCCAGCAGTTTACTGACAGGGGTGAATGAGCAGTTCTTC.

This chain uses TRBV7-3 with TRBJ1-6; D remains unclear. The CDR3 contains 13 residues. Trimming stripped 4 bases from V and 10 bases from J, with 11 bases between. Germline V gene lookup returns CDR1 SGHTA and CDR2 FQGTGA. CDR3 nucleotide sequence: TGTGCCAGCAGCTGGTCGGGAGGATCACCCCTCCACTTT. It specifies CASSWSGGSPLHF. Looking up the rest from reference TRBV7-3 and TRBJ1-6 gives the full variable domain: GAGVSQTPSNKVTEKGKYVELRCDPISGHTALYWYRQSLGQGPEFLIYFQGTGAADDSGLPNDRFFAVRPEGSVSTLKIQRTERGDSAVYLCASSWSGGSPLHFGNGTRLTVT.

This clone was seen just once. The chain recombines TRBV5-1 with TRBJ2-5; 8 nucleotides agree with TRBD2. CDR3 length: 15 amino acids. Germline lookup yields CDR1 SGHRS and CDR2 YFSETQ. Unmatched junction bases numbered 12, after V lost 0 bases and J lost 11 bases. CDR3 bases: TGCGCCAGCAGCTTGGGAGCGGGAGCATCTGGAGAGCAGTACTTC. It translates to CASSLGAGASGEQYF.

The CDR3 sequence is CASSLAGTSYYEQYF. CDR3 in DNA: TGTGCCAGCAGCTTAGCCGGGACTAGTTACTACGAGCAGTACTTC. V and J are TRBV5-8 and TRBJ2-7; 8 bases map to TRBD2. CDR1 is SGHTS and CDR2 is YDEGEE in the germline V gene. The CDR3 contains 15 residues. Trimming at V came to 2 bases and at J to 3 bases, leaving 7 bases not matched to a gene.